This T cell receptor (beta chain) was profiled in a study of CD4+ T cells in melanoma (dated by TCRdb to about 2022). Study-level background: The study investigated neoantigen-specific CD4+ T cells in human melanoma.

The donors were people with melanoma. Only one count was recorded for this clone. Its antigen specificity is not known. No quality values exist for individual bases; no much larger clone is one base distant. The library was built by means of the immunoSEQ multiplex PCR assay. TCRdb limited this immuneACCESS table to in-frame rearrangements with V and J called. A share of clones is missing; checked studies link under half to unresolved V genes, and the rest is unexplained. The sample includes some 15,000 clones, with 62% observed a single time. Roughly 13% of the sample goes to the ten largest clones. Via the germline V gene (reference sequence), CDR1 is LNHDA and CDR2 SQIVND. The V and J ends are trimmed by 5 bases and 8 bases, leaving 19 bases between them. The CDR3 runs 14 residues from the cysteine to the phenylalanine. Only the CDR3 DNA stays, 42 bases, in frame from base 1. Broad study findings and their caveats: According to the report, neoantigen-specific CD4+ T cells in melanoma displayed diverse differentiation states. The report described a correlation between neoantigen-specific CD4+ T cells and the function of CD8+ T cells, macrophages and B cells.

The sample was cells from a culture (not recorded whether cultured in vitro). The receptor's source is a human donor with melanoma. The rearrangement combines TRBV19 with TRBJ2-7, with the D call tentatively TRBD1 or TRBD2, each fitting 5 bases. The CDR3 here reads CASSREGNRLQQYF. The DNA reads as follows: TGTGCCAGTAGTCGCGAGGGGAACCGGCTGCAGCAGTACTTC.